The 21 T cell receptor beta chains below all came from one sample that was sequenced in a study of metastatic and nonmetastatic thyroid tumors. All patients were treatment-naive before thyroid surgery. MiXCR re-clonotyped the PCR reads for TCRdb. The sample consists of about 92,000 clones, about 15% of them appearing once. Sequenced sample: blood. These receptors were taken from a female donor with papillary thyroid cancer or a benign thyroid nodule (not recorded which). Some clones in this sample may be carry-over from other donors' samples.

This clone was seen many times. V gene TRBV19 combines with J gene TRBJ1-1; D gene unclear. The CDR3 is made up of 13 amino acids. V lost 3 bases and J 4 bases, leaving 9 bases between the germline ends. Germline CDR1 and CDR2: LNHDA and SQIVND (reference sequence). CDR3 bases: TGTGCCAGTAGTATCCCGACTGGCACTGAAGCTTTCTTT. It yields the protein CASSIPTGTEAFF.

The chain joins TRBV28 to TRBJ2-5; 9 bases align to TRBD1. Per germline, CDR1 MDHEN and CDR2 SYDVKM. The CDR3 extends over 15 amino acids. J gave up 7 bases and V 7 bases, and 13 bases lay outside the gene matches. The CDR3 region has the DNA TGTGCCAGCATTTTGAGTGGACAGGGGCGAAGGACCCAGTACTTC. Translating gives CASILSGQGRRTQYF.

This clone was recorded at least ten times. This specimen includes other DNA sequences encoding the same CDR3. The genes are TRBV9 and TRBJ2-7; D is uncertain. The V and J ends lost 0 bases and 0 bases respectively, with 4 bases between them. CDR1 and CDR2 (germline): SGDLS, YYNGEE. The CDR3 has 13 residues. Written as DNA, the CDR3 is TGTGCCAGCAGCGTAGCCGGCTCCTACGAGCAGTACTTC. It is translated as CASSVAGSYEQYF.

This clone has a count of ten or more. The J gene is TRBJ2-7, the V gene TRBV19; 11 bases fit TRBD2. V shed 3 bases and J 5 bases; nucleotides not matched to a gene: 3. Germline lookup yields CDR1 LNHDA and CDR2 SQIVND (reference sequence). The CDR3 spans 14 residues. CDR3 bases: TGTGCCAGTAGTATTGGACTAGCGGGCGACGAGCAGTACTTC. It codes for CASSIGLAGDEQYF.

The chain couples TRBV3-1 to TRBJ2-5; the D is unclear. The germline V and J ends were trimmed by 3 bases and 4 bases, with 15 bases remaining between them. CDR1 and CDR2 (germline): LGHDT, YNNKEL (reference sequence). This CDR3 is built from 15 residues. The DNA of the CDR3 is TGTGCCAGCAGCCATCCTTTTGGACCCCGAGAGACCCAGTACTTC. This codes for CASSHPFGPRETQYF.

Concerning this clone: This may stem from a read error, because a much larger clone lies one nucleotide away. The rearrangement uses TRBV7-2 and TRBJ2-4; 10 nucleotides agree with TRBD2. The CDR3 has 15 residues. Germline loops: CDR1 SGHTA, CDR2 FQGNSA. CDR3 residues: CASSLGASGGGIKYF. CDR3 sequence (DNA): TGTGCCAGCAGCTTAGGGGCTAGCGGGGGTGGCATTAAGTACTTC.

This clone was counted many times. The rearrangement joins TRBV12-3 or TRBV12-4 to TRBJ1-1; D gene uncertain. The CDR3 is made up of 13 amino acids. The V and J ends lost 2 bases and 0 bases respectively, with 4 bases between them. The CDR3 nucleotides are TGTGCCAGCAGTTTATCTATGAACACTGAAGCTTTCTTT. Residues: CASSLSMNTEAFF.

This clone has more than one count but fewer than ten. A read error is possible here, since a much larger clone lies one base away. The chain combines TRBV6-2 or TRBV6-3 with TRBJ2-5, with D possibly TRBD2 on 6 matching bases. CDR1 is MNHEY and CDR2 is SVGEGT in the germline V gene. The CDR3 spans 14 residues. CDR3 DNA sequence: TGTGCCAGCAGTTACCGGGGACTCAAAGAGACCAAGTACTTC. This gives the protein CASSYRGLKETKYF.

This clone was seen many times. The chain uses TRBV20-1 and TRBJ2-7; possibly TRBD1 for D (6 bases). The length of the CDR3 is 13 residues. CDR1 is DFQATT, CDR2 SNEGSKA, per germline (reference sequence). Between the trimmed V and J ends, which lost 6 bases and 0 bases, there was a span of 12 bases. The CDR3 DNA reads TGCAGTGCCGTGACAGGCAGCTCCTACGAGCAGTACTTC. Translated, it gives CSAVTGSSYEQYF.

Comments on this clone: A clone one base away is much larger, so this may be a read error. CDR3 nucleotide sequence: TGCAGTGAGGGTCTAGCGGGGGGTTACGAGCAGTACTTC. Translated, it gives CSEGLAGGYEQYF. The gene calls are TRBV20-1 and TRBJ2-7; 11 positions match TRBD2. CDR1 and CDR2 from the germline V gene are DFQATT and SNEGSKA (reference sequence). The ends lost 7 bases at V and 4 bases at J; junction bases unmatched: 6. The CDR3 loop spans 13 amino acids.

This clone has only a few counts. The chain links TRBV29-1 to TRBJ2-7, with 7 positions matching TRBD1. Unmatched junction bases numbered 16, after V lost 5 bases and J lost 3 bases. This CDR3 region has 16 residues. Germline V CDR1 and CDR2: SQVTM, ANQGSEA. CDR3 nucleotide sequence: TGCAGCGTTCGAAACCCCCCCTGGACAGGCAACTACGAGCAGTACTTC. Its translation: CSVRNPPWTGNYEQYF.

In this sample, this clone turned up many times. The rearrangement joins TRBV6-2 or TRBV6-3 to TRBJ2-2; 9 nucleotides align to TRBD2. V trimming: 1 base; J trimming: 4 bases; junction bases outside the gene matches: 10. CDR3 length equals 18 residues. CDR1 MNHEY and CDR2 SVGEGT come from the germline V gene. CDR3 coding DNA: TGTGCCAGCAGTTACTTGCCAGCGGGGGGCCCGGGCACCGGGGAGCTGTTTTTT. It codes for CASSYLPAGGPGTGELFF.

This clone was found a few times. This sequence may be a read error, since a much larger clone differs from it by one base. This same CDR3 is encoded by further DNA sequences in the sample. V usage is TRBV29-1 and J usage is TRBJ1-1; tentatively, D is TRBD1 (6 bases). Trimming stripped 7 bases from V and 0 bases from J, with 18 bases between. Germline V CDR1 and CDR2: SQVTM, ANQGSEA. The CDR3 has 15 amino acids. The CDR3, as DNA: TGCAGCGGTACTGGTGTGCAGGGGCTGAACACTGAAGCTTTCTTT. Its translation is CSGTGVQGLNTEAFF.

This clone came up many times. The chain has TRBV10-3 and TRBJ1-1; D perhaps matches TRBD1 (5 bases). The CDR3 extends over 14 amino acids. Per the germline V gene, CDR1 is ENHRY and CDR2 is SYGVKD. Trimming took off 8 bases at V and 0 bases at J, with 13 bases between the two ends. CDR3 bases: TGTGCCATCGGACCGCGGGGGGTGAACACTGAAGCTTTCTTT. It is translated as CAIGPRGVNTEAFF.

Ten or more counts support this clone. The chain carries TRBV2 and TRBJ1-6, with TRBD1 matching 7 bases. The CDR3 is made up of 14 amino acids. The V segment lost 8 bases and the J segment 7 bases; nucleotides outside the gene matches: 8. Germline CDR1 and CDR2: SNHLY and FYNNEI. The DNA of the CDR3 is TGTGCCAGCGTAAACAGGGGACAGAATTCACCCCTCCACTTT. Translating gives CASVNRGQNSPLHF.

A remark on this clone: A read error may explain this, as a much larger clone is one base away. This chain connects TRBV2 to TRBJ1-5; TRBD1 is a possible D gene (6 bases). Germline V CDR1 and CDR2: SNHLY, FYNNEI. V was clipped by 1 base and J by 5 bases, with 12 bases between them. CDR3 length equals 15 residues. CDR3 region: CASSEDGQLHQPQHF. The DNA for the CDR3 is TGTGCCAGCAGTGAAGACGGACAGCTCCATCAGCCCCAGCATTTT.

This clone was counted between two and nine times. The same CDR3 also results from other DNA sequences found in this sample. The rearrangement uses TRBV18 and TRBJ2-1, with D perhaps matching TRBD2 (7 bases). Trimming removed 2 bases at V and 0 bases at J, with 11 bases between. CDR1 is KGHSH and CDR2 is LQKENI in the germline V gene. This CDR3 spans 16 amino acids. This CDR3 is CASSPGGASSYNEQFF. The DNA of the CDR3 is TGTGCCAGCTCACCAGGGGGGGCTAGCTCCTACAATGAGCAGTTCTTC.

This clone was seen at least ten times. This sequence joins TRBV10-2 and TRBJ1-6; 7 bases map to TRBD1. J lost 9 bases, V lost 6 bases, and 11 bases had no gene match. Germline V lookup: CDR1 WSHSY, CDR2 SAAADI. CDR3 length equals 15 residues. CDR3 loop: CASRTAGTASSPLHF. As DNA, the CDR3 is TGCGCCAGCAGAACGGCCGGGACAGCTTCTTCACCCCTCCACTTT.

The chain has TRBV3-1 and TRBJ2-4; 11 bases are a match to TRBD2. Unmatched junction bases numbered 16, after V lost 1 base and J lost 8 bases. Germline V gives CDR1 LGHDT, CDR2 YNNKEL (reference sequence). The CDR3 is made up of 19 amino acids. The CDR3 loop is CASSQGASGGREVNYIQYF. The DNA of the CDR3 is TGTGCCAGCAGCCAAGGGGCTAGCGGGGGGCGGGAGGTCAATTACATTCAGTACTTC.

In this sample, this clone turned up many times. The CDR3 here is CASSERDRDSNQPQHF. As DNA, the CDR3 is TGCGCCAGCAGCGAAAGAGACCGGGACAGCAATCAGCCCCAGCATTTT. The V and J genes are TRBV4-1 and TRBJ1-5; possibly TRBD1 for D (5 bases). Germline lookup yields CDR1 MGHRA and CDR2 YSYEKL. V lost 5 bases and J 1 base, leaving 15 bases between the germline ends. The CDR3 contains 16 residues.

This clone was found many times. The J gene is TRBJ2-3, the V gene TRBV6-1; TRBD1 might be the D (5 bases). Germline V gene sequence: CDR1 MNHNS, CDR2 SASEGT. Trimming took 5 bases from V and 3 from J, leaving 12 bases between them. CDR3 size: 14 residues. The CDR3 reads CASSLNTGTDTQYF. The CDR3 DNA sequence: TGTGCCAGCAGTTTGAATACAGGAACAGATACGCAGTATTTT.